This T cell receptor beta chain is from a study of T cells after yellow fever vaccination. Points from the study as a whole: The secondary response peaked faster, at day 5 versus 15, but was weaker. FACS-sorted repertoires might harbor abundant contaminating clonotypes from the bulk population.

This clonotype was found a few times. Its antigen is currently unknown. From germline, CDR1 is SEHNR and CDR2 FQNEAQ (reference sequence). V lost 1 base, J lost 2 bases, and 8 bases lay in between. The CDR3 runs 14 residues. Universal primer sites and UMIs were introduced during 5'RACE template-switching synthesis of TCR cDNA. In TCRdb, the 5' RACE reads were re-called with MiXCR into one record per CDR3 protein. Of approximately 300,000 distinct CDR3 sequences detected, roughly 10% appear once; the ten largest clones hold around 3.2%. The V gene is TRBV7-9, the J gene TRBJ2-5, with a tentative D call TRBD2 (6 bases). This sequence was found in a man between 18 and 35 years old who received the YFV17D yellow fever vaccine. Sequenced material: CD4+ T cells sorted from PBMCs, taken 45 days after the yellow fever booster vaccination. The DNA of the CDR3 is TGTGCCAGCAGCTTAGTCGGGGGACAAGAGACCCAGTACTTC. Amino acid sequence: CASSLVGGQETQYF.